This T cell receptor (beta chain) was found in a study of blood T cell repertoires in COVID-19. Losses at the gene ends were 2 bases for V and 2 bases for J; bases not matched to a gene: 3. Germline V CDR1 and CDR2: SQVTM, ANQGSEA. This CDR3 spans 14 amino acids. This table comes from immunoSEQ multiplex PCR, and its TCRdb copy is limited to in-frame clones, with some not included. The sample has about 110,000 clones, 65% to 75% seen once. The chain recombines TRBV29-1 with TRBJ2-5; 9 bases agree with TRBD2. Sequences were obtained from peripheral blood. This receptor was obtained from a human donor with acute or convalescent COVID-19. The donor label of this sample is uncertain. The CDR3 DNA reads TGCAGCGTTGAACTAGCGGGGTTTCAAGAGACCCAGTACTTC. This codes for CSVELAGFQETQYF.